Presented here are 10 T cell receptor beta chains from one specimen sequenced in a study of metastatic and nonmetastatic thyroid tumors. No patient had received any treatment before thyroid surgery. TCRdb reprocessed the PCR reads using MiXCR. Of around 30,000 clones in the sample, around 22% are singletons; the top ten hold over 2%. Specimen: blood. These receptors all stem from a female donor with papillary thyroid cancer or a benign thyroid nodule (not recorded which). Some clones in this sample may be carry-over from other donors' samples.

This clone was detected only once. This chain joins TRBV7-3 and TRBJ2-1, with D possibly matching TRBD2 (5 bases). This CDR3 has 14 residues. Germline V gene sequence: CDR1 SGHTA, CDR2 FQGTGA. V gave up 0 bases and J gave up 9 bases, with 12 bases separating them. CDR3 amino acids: CASSLTSAGVEQFF. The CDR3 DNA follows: TGTGCCAGCAGCTTAACGTCCGCCGGGGTTGAGCAGTTCTTC.

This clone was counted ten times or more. CDR3 loop: CSAHQGTSGRLDNNEQFF. The CDR3 coding sequence is TGCAGTGCCCACCAAGGGACTAGCGGGAGATTGGATAACAATGAGCAGTTCTTC. V is TRBV20-1 and J is TRBJ2-1, with TRBD2 identical over 14 bases. The V segment lost 6 bases and the J segment 5 bases; nucleotides outside the gene matches: 15. Germline V gene lookup returns CDR1 DFQATT and CDR2 SNEGSKA (reference sequence). The CDR3 covers 18 residues.

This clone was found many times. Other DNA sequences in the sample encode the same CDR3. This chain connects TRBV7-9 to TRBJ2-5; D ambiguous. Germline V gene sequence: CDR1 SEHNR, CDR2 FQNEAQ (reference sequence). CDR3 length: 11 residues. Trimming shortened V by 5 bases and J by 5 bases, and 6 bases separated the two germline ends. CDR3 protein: CASSRKETQYF. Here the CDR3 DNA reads TGTGCCAGCAGCCGGAAGGAGACCCAGTACTTC.

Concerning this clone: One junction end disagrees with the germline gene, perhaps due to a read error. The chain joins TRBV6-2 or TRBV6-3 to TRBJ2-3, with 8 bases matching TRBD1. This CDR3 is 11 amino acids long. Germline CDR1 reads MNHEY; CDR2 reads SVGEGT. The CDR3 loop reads CASSGGQGRNF. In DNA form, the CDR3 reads TGTGCCAGCAGCGGTGGACAGGGTAGGAATTTT.

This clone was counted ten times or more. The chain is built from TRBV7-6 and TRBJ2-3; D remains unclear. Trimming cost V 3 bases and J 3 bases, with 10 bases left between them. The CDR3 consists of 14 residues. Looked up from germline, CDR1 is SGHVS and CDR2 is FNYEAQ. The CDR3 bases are TGTGCCAGCAGCTTGGGTTTGCGGACAGATACGCAGTATTTT. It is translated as CASSLGLRTDTQYF. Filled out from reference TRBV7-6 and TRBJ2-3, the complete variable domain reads GAGVSQSPRYKVTKRGQDVALRCDPISGHVSLYWYRQALGQGPEFLTYFNYEAQQDKSGLPNDRFSAERPEGSISTLTIQRTEQRDSAMYRCASSLGLRTDTQYFGPGTRLTVL.

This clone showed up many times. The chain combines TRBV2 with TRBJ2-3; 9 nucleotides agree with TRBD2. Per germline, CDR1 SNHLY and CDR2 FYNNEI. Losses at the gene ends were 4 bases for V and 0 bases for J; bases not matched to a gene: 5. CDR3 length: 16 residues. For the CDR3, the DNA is TGTGCCAGCAGTGCGGGACTAGCCCCTAGCACAGATACGCAGTATTTT. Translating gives CASSAGLAPSTDTQYF.

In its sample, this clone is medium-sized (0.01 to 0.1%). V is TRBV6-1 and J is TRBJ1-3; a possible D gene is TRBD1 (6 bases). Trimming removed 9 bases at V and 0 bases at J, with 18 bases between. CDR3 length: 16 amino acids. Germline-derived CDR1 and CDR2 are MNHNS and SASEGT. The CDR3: CARRGGLTTSGNTIYF. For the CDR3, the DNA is TGTGCCAGGAGAGGGGGACTAACCACCTCTGGAAACACCATATATTTT.

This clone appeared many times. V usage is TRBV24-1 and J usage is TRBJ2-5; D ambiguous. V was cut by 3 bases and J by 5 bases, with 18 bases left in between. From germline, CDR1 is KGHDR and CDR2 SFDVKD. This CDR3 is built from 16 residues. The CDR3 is CATSDASLGPGETQYF. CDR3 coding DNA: TGTGCCACCAGTGATGCGTCCCTCGGGCCCGGTGAGACCCAGTACTTC.

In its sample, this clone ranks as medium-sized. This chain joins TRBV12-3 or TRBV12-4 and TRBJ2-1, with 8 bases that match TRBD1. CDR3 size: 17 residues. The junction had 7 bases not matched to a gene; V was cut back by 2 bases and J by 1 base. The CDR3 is CASSLSPGQVSYNEQFF. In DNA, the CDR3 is TGTGCCAGCAGTTTATCCCCGGGACAGGTGTCCTACAATGAGCAGTTCTTC.

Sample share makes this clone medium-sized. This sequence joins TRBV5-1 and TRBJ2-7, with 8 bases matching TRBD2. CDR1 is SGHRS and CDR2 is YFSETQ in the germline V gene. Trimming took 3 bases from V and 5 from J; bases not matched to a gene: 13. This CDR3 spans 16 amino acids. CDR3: CASSSGGGTRRHEQYF. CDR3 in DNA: TGCGCCAGCAGCTCCGGGGGGGGGACCAGGAGGCACGAGCAGTACTTC.